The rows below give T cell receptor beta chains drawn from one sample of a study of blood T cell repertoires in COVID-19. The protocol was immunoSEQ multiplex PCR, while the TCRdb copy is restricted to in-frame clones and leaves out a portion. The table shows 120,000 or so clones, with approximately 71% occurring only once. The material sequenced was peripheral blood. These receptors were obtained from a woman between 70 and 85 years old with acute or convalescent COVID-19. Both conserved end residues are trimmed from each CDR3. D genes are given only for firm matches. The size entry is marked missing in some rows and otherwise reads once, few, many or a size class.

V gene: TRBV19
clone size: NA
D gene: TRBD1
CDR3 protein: ASSKRQGAQPQH

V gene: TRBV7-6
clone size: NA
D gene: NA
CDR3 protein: ASSPSASSYNEQF

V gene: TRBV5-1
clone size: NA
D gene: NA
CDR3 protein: ASKPNTGELF

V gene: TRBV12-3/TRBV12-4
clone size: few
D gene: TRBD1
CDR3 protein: ASRGQQNTEAF

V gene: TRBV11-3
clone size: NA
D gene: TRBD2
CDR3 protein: ASSLIPLSGRANEQF

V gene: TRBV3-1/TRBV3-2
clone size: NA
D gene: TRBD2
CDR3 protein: ASSRRGSTDTQY

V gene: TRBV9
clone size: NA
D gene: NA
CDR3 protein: ASSLSHPTDTQY

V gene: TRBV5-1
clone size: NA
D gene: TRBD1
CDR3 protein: ASSQKTGYGYT

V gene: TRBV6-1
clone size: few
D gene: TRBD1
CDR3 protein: ASSDPGQGYGYT

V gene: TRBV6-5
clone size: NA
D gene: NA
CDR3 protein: ASSLTDTQY

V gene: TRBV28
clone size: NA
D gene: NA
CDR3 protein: ATGSEGKWTIY

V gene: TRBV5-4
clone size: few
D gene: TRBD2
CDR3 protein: ASSRPLAGATYEQY

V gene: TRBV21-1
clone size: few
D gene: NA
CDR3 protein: ASSKKDFPGQGGTYQETQY

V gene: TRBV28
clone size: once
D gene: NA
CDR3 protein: ASSLEGGTGANVLT

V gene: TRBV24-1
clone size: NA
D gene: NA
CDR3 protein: ATSDPPAGGDTQY

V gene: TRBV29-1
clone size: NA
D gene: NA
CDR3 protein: SVVTGPLEQY

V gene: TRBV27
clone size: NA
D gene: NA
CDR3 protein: ASSLGQVNTEAF

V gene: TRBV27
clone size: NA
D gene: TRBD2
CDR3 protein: ASYVTAGHPDTQY

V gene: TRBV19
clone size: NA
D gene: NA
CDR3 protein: ASSTQGRGSTQH

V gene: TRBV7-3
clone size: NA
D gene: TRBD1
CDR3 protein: ASSNLSDRVSSYNSPLH

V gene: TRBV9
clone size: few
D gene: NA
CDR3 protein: ASSVGRGLNTEAF

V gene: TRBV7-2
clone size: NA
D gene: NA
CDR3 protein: ASSLGAGEKLF

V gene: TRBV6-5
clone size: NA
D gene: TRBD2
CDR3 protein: ASSLAGGRDTQY

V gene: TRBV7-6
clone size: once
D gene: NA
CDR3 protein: ASSLAARGTGQPQH

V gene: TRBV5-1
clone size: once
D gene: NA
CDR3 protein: ASSLATNYGYT

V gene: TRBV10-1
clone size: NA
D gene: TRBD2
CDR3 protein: ASSESPAGGPDTQY

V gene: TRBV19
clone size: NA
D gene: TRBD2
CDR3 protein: ASSGGGTSGIRSYEQY

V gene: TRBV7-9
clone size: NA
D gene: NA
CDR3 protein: ASSSSSLGGEKLF

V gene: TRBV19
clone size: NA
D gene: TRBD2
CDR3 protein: ASTDLRRGGDEQF

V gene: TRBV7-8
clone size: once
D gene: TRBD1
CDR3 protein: ASNDRGWNTGELF

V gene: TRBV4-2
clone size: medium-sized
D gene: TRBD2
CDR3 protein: ASSQEALAGGSYNEQF